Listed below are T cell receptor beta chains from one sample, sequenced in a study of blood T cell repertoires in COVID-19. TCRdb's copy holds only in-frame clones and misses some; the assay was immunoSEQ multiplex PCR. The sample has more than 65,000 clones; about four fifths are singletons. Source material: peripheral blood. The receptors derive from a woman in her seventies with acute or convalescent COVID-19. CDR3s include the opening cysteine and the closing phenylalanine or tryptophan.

CDR3: CASSLAGQGNEQYF
V: TRBV27
J: TRBJ2-7
length: 14

CDR3: CASSRRGIRIGYTF
V: TRBV9
J: TRBJ1-2
length: 14

CDR3: CASSRRQGSTDTQYF
V: TRBV5-1
J: TRBJ2-3
length: 15

CDR3: CAAGLGQGDNSPLHF
V: TRBV7-9
J: TRBJ1-6
length: 15

CDR3: CASSLQRDQETQYF
V: TRBV5-4
J: TRBJ2-5
length: 14

CDR3: CASSVNLRLAGLAASFAYNEQFF
V: TRBV2
J: TRBJ2-1
length: 23

CDR3: CASSIDPNSGRARNEQFF
V: TRBV19
J: TRBJ2-1
length: 18

CDR3: CATSDSTGLAVRYNEQFF
V: TRBV24-1
J: TRBJ2-1
length: 18

CDR3: CATSDRGLLDNEQFF
V: TRBV24-1
J: TRBJ2-1
length: 15

CDR3: CASLAGDFYNEQFF
V: TRBV2
J: TRBJ2-1
length: 14

CDR3: CASSLGLAAYNEQFF
V: TRBV7-2
J: TRBJ2-1
length: 15

CDR3: CASSYPGLAGGPETQYF
V: TRBV6-2/TRBV6-3
J: TRBJ2-5
length: 17

CDR3: CASSLQGNDYEQYF
V: TRBV5-1
J: TRBJ2-7
length: 14

CDR3: CASKETGDYHEQYF
V: TRBV6-5
J: TRBJ2-7
length: 14

CDR3: CASSEAHRDQPQHF
V: TRBV6-1
J: TRBJ1-5
length: 14

CDR3: CASSPGENFNQFF
V: TRBV3-1/TRBV3-2
J: TRBJ2-1
length: 13

CDR3: CASSARAGGPYEQYF
V: TRBV2
J: TRBJ2-7
length: 15

CDR3: CASSSGTGRELFF
V: TRBV19
J: TRBJ2-2
length: 13

CDR3: CAWSPTRGRGQPQHF
V: TRBV30
J: TRBJ1-5
length: 15

CDR3: CASGGLAGHEQYF
V: TRBV12-3/TRBV12-4
J: TRBJ2-7
length: 13

CDR3: CASSLAGYGEQYF
V: TRBV5-6
J: TRBJ2-7
length: 13

CDR3: CASSRDSLLGNIQYF
V: TRBV7-9
J: TRBJ2-4
length: 15

CDR3: CASSPRGVQETQYF
V: TRBV18
J: TRBJ2-5
length: 14

CDR3: CASRIAGGPNNEQFF
V: TRBV27
J: TRBJ2-1
length: 15

CDR3: CASSLRGRLGGTDTQYF
V: TRBV3-1/TRBV3-2
J: TRBJ2-3
length: 17

CDR3: CAISTGGGGVADTQYF
V: TRBV10-3
J: TRBJ2-3
length: 16

CDR3: CASSLVLVGELFF
V: TRBV5-1
J: TRBJ2-2
length: 13

CDR3: CASIRTPYTGELFF
V: TRBV6-5
J: TRBJ2-2
length: 14

CDR3: CASSIWDMENSNQPQHF
V: TRBV19
J: TRBJ1-5
length: 17

CDR3: CASSQGRGLLSNQPQHF
V: TRBV4-1
J: TRBJ1-5
length: 17

CDR3: CASSRQGPNTEAFF
V: TRBV19
J: TRBJ1-1
length: 14